The 20 T cell receptor beta chains in this list originate from one sample, sequenced in a study of blood T cell repertoires in COVID-19. The protocol was immunoSEQ multiplex PCR, while the TCRdb copy is restricted to in-frame clones and leaves out a portion. The table has 200,000 or so clones, roughly 84% seen once; the top ten hold 4.5% to 5.5%. The material sequenced was peripheral blood. The source of these receptors is a woman aged 55-75 years who had recovered from COVID-19.

The chain combines TRBV2 with TRBJ1-1, with D tentatively TRBD1 (6 bases). The CDR3 loop spans 12 amino acids. Germline loops: CDR1 SNHLY, CDR2 FYNNEI. Between the trimmed V and J ends, which lost 7 bases and 4 bases, there was a span of 10 bases. CDR3 sequence: CASNTGFTEAFF. The CDR3, as DNA: TGTGCCAGCAATACAGGGTTCACTGAAGCTTTCTTT.

The V and J genes are TRBV28 and TRBJ2-3; tentatively, D is TRBD1 (7 bases). The CDR3 is made up of 14 amino acids. The V and J ends lost 6 bases and 7 bases respectively, with 17 bases between them. The germline V gene encodes CDR1 MDHEN and CDR2 SYDVKM. The CDR3 sequence is CASRPVTGRNTQYF. Written as DNA, the CDR3 is TGTGCCAGCAGGCCCGTGACAGGGAGGAATACGCAGTATTTT.

The chain combines TRBV5-6 with TRBJ1-2, with D unclear. Trimming cost V 2 bases and J 0 bases, with 20 bases left between them. The CDR3 spans 18 residues. Per the germline V gene, CDR1 is SGHDT and CDR2 is YYEEEE. The CDR3 spells CASSFWPGLFNPNYGYTF. Here the CDR3 DNA reads TGTGCCAGCAGCTTCTGGCCAGGCCTCTTTAACCCTAACTATGGCTACACCTTC.

The chain is built from TRBV5-1 and TRBJ2-7; the match to TRBD1 covers 10 bases. This CDR3 is built from 14 residues. Trimming cost V 5 bases and J 5 bases; bases outside gene matches: 7. The germline V gene encodes CDR1 SGHRS and CDR2 YFSETQ. CDR3 sequence (DNA): TGCGCCAGCAGGTTCGACAGGGGGCCCAACGAGCAGTACTTC. Protein product: CASRFDRGPNEQYF.

The rearrangement joins TRBV2 to TRBJ1-5, with a weak D call TRBD1 (6 bases). V was clipped by 6 bases and J by 3 bases, with 15 bases between them. This CDR3 is 15 amino acids long. CDR1 SNHLY and CDR2 FYNNEI come from the germline V gene. The CDR3 DNA reads as TGTGCCAGCAGACAGGGTCCCTCAATCAATCAGCCCCAGCATTTT. It translates to CASRQGPSINQPQHF. Combining the CDR3 with reference TRBV2 and TRBJ1-5 gives the whole variable domain EPEVTQTPSHQVTQMGQEVILRCVPISNHLYFYWYRQILGQKVEFLVSFYNNEISEKSEIFDDQFSVERPDGSNFTLKIRSTKLEDSAMYFCASRQGPSINQPQHFGDGTRLSIL.

V usage is TRBV27 and J usage is TRBJ1-1; a weak D match, TRBD1 (5 bases). The CDR3 runs to 13 residues. In germline, CDR1 is MNHEY, CDR2 SMNVEV (reference sequence). Trimming removed 6 bases at V and 5 bases at J, with 13 bases between. CDR3 DNA: TGTGCCAGCAGCCGCCGTCGGGGGACTGAAGCTTTCTTT. Translating gives CASSRRRGTEAFF.

This rearrangement joins TRBV18 to TRBJ1-6, with TRBD1 identical over 7 bases. CDR1 KGHSH and CDR2 LQKENI come from the germline V gene. Trimming cost V 2 bases and J 1 base; bases outside gene matches: 8. This CDR3 has 18 amino acids. For the CDR3, the DNA is TGTGCCAGCTCACCAAACAGGGGAGGTTGGTCCTATAATTCACCCCTCCACTTT. Translation: CASSPNRGGWSYNSPLHF.

This clone has a single count. The chain carries TRBV6-2 or TRBV6-3 and TRBJ1-2, with D unresolved. V dropped 5 bases and J dropped 4 bases, with 8 bases sitting between them. CDR1 is MNHEY, CDR2 SVGEGT, per germline. The CDR3 has 12 residues. The CDR3 sequence: CASSAVGYGYTF. The CDR3 DNA follows: TGTGCCAGCAGTGCGGTGGGCTATGGCTACACCTTC.

The chain joins TRBV11-2 to TRBJ2-1; 9 nucleotides agree with TRBD2. Germline CDR1 and CDR2: SGHAT and FQNNGV. J gave up 1 base and V 2 bases, and 9 bases lay outside the gene matches. This CDR3 contains 18 residues. The CDR3 nucleotides are TGTGCCAGCAGCTTACGGTTTTTGGCGGGGGGGTCCTACAATGAGCAGTTCTTC. Its translation: CASSLRFLAGGSYNEQFF.

This clone showed up just a few times. The CDR3 nucleotides are TGTGCCAGCAGAGACAGACAGGGGCTGTACAATGAGCAGTTCTTC. Its translation is CASRDRQGLYNEQFF. This chain uses TRBV11-2 with TRBJ2-1, with TRBD1 identical over 8 bases. The CDR3 has 15 amino acids. The ends lost 6 bases at V and 4 bases at J; junction bases unmatched: 8. The germline V gene has CDR1 SGHAT and CDR2 FQNNGV.

CDR3 amino acids: CASFRSGTGELFF. The CDR3 DNA reads as TGCGCCAGCTTTCGGAGCGGGACCGGGGAGCTGTTTTTT. The chain is built from TRBV5-1 and TRBJ2-2; weak D call: TRBD2 (6 bases). V gave up 7 bases and J gave up 5 bases, with 12 bases separating them. Germline CDR1 and CDR2: SGHRS and YFSETQ. This CDR3 spans 13 amino acids.

This CDR3 reads CASSLDRGDGYTF. CDR3 DNA sequence: TGTGCCAGCAGCTTAGACAGGGGCGATGGCTACACCTTC. This rearrangement joins TRBV7-9 to TRBJ1-2; TRBD1 aligns across 7 bases. Trimming took 1 base from V and 6 from J; bases not matched to a gene: 2. The germline CDR1 and CDR2 sequences are SEHNR and FQNEAQ (reference sequence). The CDR3 covers 13 residues. Filled out from reference TRBV7-9 and TRBJ1-2, the complete variable domain reads DTGVSQNPRHKITKRGQNVTFRCDPISEHNRLYWYRQTLGQGPEFLTYFQNEAQLEKSRLLSDRFSAERPKGSFSTLEIQRTEQGDSAMYLCASSLDRGDGYTFGSGTRLTVV.

The genes are TRBV6-5 and TRBJ2-5; no clear D gene. Germline lookup yields CDR1 MNHEY and CDR2 SVGAGI. The CDR3 totals 10 residues. V was trimmed by 8 bases and J by 3 bases, leaving 4 bases between them. This CDR3 is CASSKETQYF. The DNA of the CDR3 is TGTGCCAGCTCCAAAGAGACCCAGTACTTC.

This clone appeared a single time. This sequence joins TRBV10-2 and TRBJ2-1; D might be TRBD1 (5 bases). V gave up 4 bases and J gave up 6 bases, with 13 bases separating them. This CDR3 is built from 14 residues. CDR1 is WSHSY, CDR2 SAAADI, per germline. CDR3 residues: CASSVAGWVNEQFF. In DNA form, the CDR3 reads TGCGCCAGCAGTGTGGCAGGGTGGGTCAATGAGCAGTTCTTC.

This chain joins TRBV14 and TRBJ2-5; 8 positions agree with TRBD2. Germline CDR1 and CDR2: SGHDN and FVKESK. The CDR3 has 16 amino acids. The V gene end was trimmed by 0 bases and the J gene end by 4 bases; junction bases not matched to a gene: 7. In nucleotides, the CDR3 is TGTGCCAGCAGCCAAGAGGCGGGGGGCCCGCGAGAGACCCAGTACTTC. Protein product: CASSQEAGGPRETQYF.

This chain connects TRBV5-5 to TRBJ2-3; TRBD2 is a possible D gene (6 bases). CDR1 is SGHKS, CDR2 YYEKEE, per germline (reference sequence). Trimming shortened V by 3 bases and J by 6 bases, and 14 bases separated the two germline ends. CDR3 length: 14 amino acids. The CDR3 reads CASSSARAGDTQYF. DNA of the CDR3: TGTGCCAGCAGCTCGGCCCGAGCGGGCGATACGCAGTATTTT.

This chain links TRBV10-3 with TRBJ2-5; possibly TRBD1 for D (6 bases). CDR3 size: 12 residues. From germline, CDR1 is ENHRY and CDR2 SYGVKD. Deletions cut 4 bases from V and 5 bases from J, with 8 bases between. The CDR3, as DNA: TGTGCCATCAGTGGTAGGGGGGAGACCCAGTACTTC. It codes for CAISGRGETQYF.

The J gene is TRBJ2-7, the V gene TRBV10-3, with 10 bases fitting TRBD2. The J segment lost 1 base and the V segment lost 8 bases, leaving 5 bases of the junction unmatched. The V gene's germline CDR1 is ENHRY and CDR2 SYGVKD. This CDR3 region has 14 residues. This chain's CDR3 is CAIGELAGSYEQYF. The CDR3 bases are TGTGCCATCGGCGAACTAGCGGGGTCCTACGAGCAGTACTTC.

The rearrangement joins TRBV5-4 to TRBJ2-2; 7 bases are a match to TRBD1. CDR1 SGHNT and CDR2 YYREEE come from the germline V gene (reference sequence). The V and J ends lost 4 bases and 1 base, in that order; junction bases with no gene match: 7. The CDR3 consists of 16 residues. The CDR3 protein is CASSDGTAVNTGELFF. The CDR3 DNA reads TGTGCCAGCAGCGACGGGACAGCTGTGAACACCGGGGAGCTGTTTTTT.

The sample holds a few counts of this clone. The J gene is TRBJ1-2, the V gene TRBV6-1; TRBD1 is a possible D gene (6 bases). Looked up from germline, CDR1 is MNHNS and CDR2 is SASEGT. The length of the CDR3 is 14 residues. Trimming took off 2 bases at V and 2 bases at J, with 9 bases between the two ends. The CDR3 DNA is TGTGCCAGCAGTGAAAAAAGGGGGAACTATGGCTACACCTTC. It is translated as CASSEKRGNYGYTF.